This T cell receptor (beta chain) was sequenced in a study of response to subunit inactivated influenza vaccine. The study's findings and limits: The study's authors posited that every seasonal influenza vaccination enlists few new T cells.

TCRdb reprocessed the RT-PCR reads with MiXCR, giving one entry per CDR3 protein. The sample lists about 800,000 distinct CDR3 sequences; 21% were seen once. Only a few counts were recorded for this clonotype. Its antigen is undetermined. This CDR3 comprises 15 residues. Germline-derived CDR1 and CDR2 are SGHDT and YYEEEE. With 2 bases clipped from V and 5 bases from J, the junction kept 5 bases outside the gene matches. The sample here was PBMCs from blood, taken 5 days after vaccination. The J gene is TRBJ2-1, the V gene TRBV5-6; TRBD1 aligns across 9 bases. The receptor was derived from a man aged 45 to 65 who received an inactivated influenza vaccine. The CDR3 DNA reads as TGTGCCAGCAGCTTAGGGGACAGGGTTGACAATGAGCAGTTCTTC. As protein: CASSLGDRVDNEQFF.